These 2 T cell receptor beta chains were sequenced from one sample in a study of cytomegalovirus exposure and HLA in healthy donors. It was with 60 Vbeta and 13 Jbeta primers that the PCR ran. Sequencing was performed with immunoSEQ multiplex PCR; in TCRdb, only in-frame clones are kept and a portion is missing. The sample has around 150,000 clones; approximately 75% are singletons. The source material was PBMCs. Source of these receptors: a woman between 18 and 30 years old in good health and CMV-seronegative.

The chain recombines TRBV5-1 with TRBJ2-3; TRBD1 matches 7 bases. Germline CDR1 reads SGHRS; CDR2 reads YFSETQ. With V trimmed by 0 bases and J by 1 base, 11 bases remained unmatched. The CDR3 runs to 18 residues. CDR3 in DNA: TGCGCCAGCAGCTTGGCGGCAGGGGGTGGGTCAGGCACAGATACGCAGTATTTT. Amino acid sequence: CASSLAAGGGSGTDTQYF. Complete variable domain (other parts from reference TRBV5-1 and TRBJ2-3): KAGVTQTPRYLIKTRGQQVTLSCSPISGHRSVSWYQQTPGQGLQFLFEYFSETQRNKGNFPGRFSGRQFSNSRSEMNVSTLELGDSALYLCASSLAAGGGSGTDTQYFGPGTRLTVL.

The chain uses TRBV9 and TRBJ1-1, with TRBD1 matching 9 bases. CDR1 and CDR2 (germline): SGDLS, YYNGEE. V was pared by 0 bases and J by 3 bases, with 3 bases of the junction left unmatched. There are 15 residues in the CDR3. The CDR3 sequence is CASSVGDRVDTEAFF. The CDR3 DNA sequence: TGTGCCAGCAGCGTAGGGGACAGGGTCGACACTGAAGCTTTCTTT.